These 27 T cell receptor beta chains originate from one sample sequenced in a study of blood T cells in healthy people across ages. It was with a sample-barcoded 5' primer and a J-beta primer mix that a second PCR of about 7 to 12 cycles was run. Each CDR3 protein is one row after TCRdb ran MiXCR on the 5' RACE reads. The data hold hundreds of thousands of distinct CDR3 sequences, with around 50% observed a single time. Sample: blood. These receptors all come from a woman older than 75 in good health.

This clonotype was seen ten or more times. The chain couples TRBV9 to TRBJ2-3; TRBD2 might be the D (6 bases). CDR3 size: 15 residues. Germline V gene lookup returns CDR1 SGDLS and CDR2 YYNGEE. Trimming shortened V by 0 bases and J by 0 bases, and 8 bases separated the two germline ends. CDR3 nucleotides: TGTGCCAGCAGCGTAGAGGGGAGGAGCACAGATACGCAGTATTTT. Protein: CASSVEGRSTDTQYF.

In its sample, this clonotype was seen a few times. The rearrangement joins TRBV7-2 to TRBJ1-4; D is possibly TRBD1 (5 bases). Germline V gives CDR1 SGHTA, CDR2 FQGNSA. CDR3 size: 16 residues. Trimming stripped 5 bases from V and 7 bases from J, with 20 bases between. CDR3 amino acids: CASSLWEDREAEKLFF. In nucleotides, the CDR3 is TGTGCCAGCAGCCTATGGGAAGACAGAGAAGCTGAAAAACTGTTTTTT.

The chain recombines TRBV25-1 with TRBJ1-6; 8 nucleotides agree with TRBD1. CDR1 and CDR2 from the germline V gene are MGHDK and SYGVNS. The CDR3 length is 16 residues. The V segment lost 3 bases and the J segment 7 bases; nucleotides outside the gene matches: 8. The CDR3 loop is CASSDSGQGQNSPLHF. The DNA for the CDR3 is TGTGCCAGCAGTGACAGCGGACAGGGTCAAAATTCACCCCTCCACTTT. The full variable domain, in which reference TRBV25-1 and TRBJ1-6 provide the parts outside the CDR3, is EADIYQTPRYLVIGTGKKITLECSQTMGHDKMYWYQQDPGMELHLIHYSYGVNSTEKGDLSSESTVSRIRTEHFPLTLESARPSHTSQYLCASSDSGQGQNSPLHFGNGTRLTVT.

V is TRBV28 and J is TRBJ2-7; D gene uncertain. Trimming cost V 3 bases and J 2 bases, with 11 bases left between them. The germline gives CDR1 MDHEN, CDR2 SYDVKM. This CDR3 comprises 14 residues. The CDR3 nucleotides read TGTGCCAGCAGTTTGTCTGACCGTACCTACGAGCAGTACTTC. Encoded protein: CASSLSDRTYEQYF.

Worth noting for this clonotype: This clone may be a read error of a much larger clone one base away. V usage is TRBV20-1 and J usage is TRBJ2-1, with TRBD1 identical over 7 bases. Losses at the gene ends were 5 bases for V and 11 bases for J; bases not matched to a gene: 9. This CDR3 region has 12 residues. CDR1 is DFQATT and CDR2 is SNEGSKA in the germline V gene (reference sequence). CDR3 nucleotide sequence: TGCAGTGCTGTCCCACAGGGGAATAAGCAGTTCTTC. Encoded protein: CSAVPQGNKQFF.

This sequence joins TRBV5-6 and TRBJ1-5; D is ambiguous. The V gene lost 5 bases and the J gene lost 1 base, with 10 bases spanning the gap. CDR3 length: 14 amino acids. Germline V gene data show CDR1 as SGHDT and CDR2 as YYEEEE. The CDR3 DNA is TGTGCCAGCAGTTTCCGAGAGAGCAATCAGCCCCAGCATTTT. As protein: CASSFRESNQPQHF.

Of note for this clonotype: Possible read error: a much larger clone is one base away. V and J are TRBV20-1 and TRBJ2-3, with 12 bases lining up with TRBD2. Losses at the gene ends were 3 bases for V and 1 base for J; bases not matched to a gene: 11. Germline V lookup: CDR1 DFQATT, CDR2 SNEGSKA (reference sequence). The CDR3 length is 18 residues. The CDR3 sequence is CSASGWASGRARTDTQYF. The CDR3 nucleotides read TGCAGTGCTAGCGGATGGGCTAGCGGGAGGGCCCGCACAGATACGCAGTATTTT.

As concerns this clonotype: A much larger clone sits a single nucleotide away, making a read error possible. J is TRBJ2-1 and V is TRBV7-3; 11 bases agree with TRBD2. Germline CDR1 is SGHTA and CDR2 is FQGTGA. V trimming: 5 bases; J trimming: 0 bases; junction bases outside the gene matches: 3. The CDR3 has 16 amino acids. CDR3 nucleotides: TGTGCCAGCAGCGTCGGGACTAGCGGCTCCTACAATGAGCAGTTCTTC. It is translated as CASSVGTSGSYNEQFF.

A note on this clonotype: A clone one base away is much larger, so this may be a read error. The gene calls are TRBV2 and TRBJ2-1, with D perhaps TRBD1 or TRBD2 (6 bases each). CDR3 length equals 13 residues. The germline V gene has CDR1 SNHLY and CDR2 FYNNEI. The CDR3 sequence: CASTLGGYNEHFF. Written as DNA, the CDR3 is TGTGCCAGCACCCTGGGGGGCTACAATGAGCACTTCTTC.

This clonotype has a single count. With a much larger clone just one base away, this may be a read error. The rearrangement links TRBV5-1 to TRBJ1-2; D gene unclear. Germline values: CDR1 SGHRS, CDR2 YFSETQ. The CDR3 spans 13 residues. V lost 3 bases, J lost 6 bases, and 12 bases lay in between. CDR3 coding DNA: TGCGCCAGCAGCTCGGACGGAACCGATGGCTACACCTTC. Translating gives CASSSDGTDGYTF.

This clonotype was detected a few times. The rearrangement uses TRBV11-2 and TRBJ2-1; D is perhaps TRBD1 (6 bases). CDR3 length: 13 amino acids. Trimming took 5 bases from V and 15 from J, leaving 20 bases between them. CDR1 is SGHAT and CDR2 is FQNNGV in the germline V gene. This CDR3 is CASSVDPGHGGFF. Here the CDR3 DNA reads TGTGCCAGCAGCGTGGACCCGGGACATGGAGGGTTCTTC.

The chain uses TRBV15 and TRBJ2-5, with D perhaps TRBD1 or TRBD2 (5 bases each). The V end lost 1 base, the J end lost 6 bases, and 12 bases lay between the germline ends. Germline lookup yields CDR1 LNHNV and CDR2 YYDKDF (reference sequence). This CDR3 comprises 14 residues. In DNA, the CDR3 is TGTGCCACCAGCAGAGGCCAGGGAGAAAAGACCCAGTACTTC. Protein product: CATSRGQGEKTQYF.

In its sample, this clonotype was seen many times. The V gene is TRBV7-3, the J gene TRBJ1-2; a possible D gene is TRBD1 (5 bases). The V and J ends lost 0 bases and 4 bases respectively, with 24 bases between them. CDR1 is SGHTA and CDR2 is FQGTGA in the germline V gene. This CDR3 has 19 residues. The CDR3 sequence: CASSLTNSPAGSRVYGYTF. As DNA, the CDR3 is TGTGCCAGCAGCTTAACAAACTCCCCGGCGGGAAGCAGGGTCTATGGCTACACCTTC.

As for this clonotype: This may be a read error: a much more frequent sequence differs by one nucleotide. The V and J genes are TRBV20-1 and TRBJ2-4; tentatively, D is TRBD2 (6 bases). V was shortened by 7 bases and J by 5 bases, with 15 bases between the two germline ends. The CDR3 has 13 residues. CDR1 DFQATT and CDR2 SNEGSKA come from the germline V gene (reference sequence). The CDR3 region has the DNA TGCAGTGGAAAGTGGGAGGCCGAAAACATTCAGTACTTC. It specifies CSGKWEAENIQYF.

The chain couples TRBV29-1 to TRBJ1-2; D is unresolved. CDR3 size: 12 residues. V lost 3 bases and J 8 bases, leaving 13 bases between the germline ends. The germline V gene encodes CDR1 SQVTM and CDR2 ANQGSEA. CDR3 bases: TGCAGCGTTGAGAACCAAGAGCGGGGCTACACCTTC. It yields the protein CSVENQERGYTF.

The genes are TRBV11-2 and TRBJ2-1, with D perhaps TRBD2 (6 bases). CDR1 and CDR2 from the germline V gene are SGHAT and FQNNGV. Between the trimmed V and J ends, which lost 4 bases and 7 bases, there was a span of 17 bases. The CDR3 is 15 residues long. The CDR3 nucleotides are TGTGCCAGCAGCTATTACCCGGGAGCAAGTAATGAGCAGTTCTTC. Amino acids: CASSYYPGASNEQFF.

This chain uses TRBV20-1 with TRBJ1-3; a weak D match, TRBD1 (5 bases). CDR1 and CDR2 (germline): DFQATT, SNEGSKA (reference sequence). The CDR3 runs to 17 residues. The V end was cut by 2 bases, the J end by 3 bases, with 20 bases between. CDR3 sequence reads: CSARPPGTDAYGNTIYF. The CDR3 region has the DNA TGCAGTGCTAGACCCCCGGGGACCGACGCTTATGGAAACACCATATATTTT.

As regards this clonotype: Since a much larger clone is just one base distant, this may be a read error. The chain has TRBV12-3 or TRBV12-4 and TRBJ2-1, with D tentatively TRBD2 (5 bases). This CDR3 contains 16 residues. Here the CDR3 reads CASSLARAAAYSEQFF. Written as DNA, the CDR3 is TGTGCCAGCAGTTTAGCGCGAGCGGCCGCGTACAGTGAGCAGTTCTTC.

As for this clonotype: A read error may produce the germline difference seen at one junction end. The chain joins TRBV12-3 or TRBV12-4 to TRBJ1-5; D ambiguous. The CDR3 is made up of 16 amino acids. CDR3 residues: CASSLPGPHGNRPQHF. CDR3 DNA: TGTGCCAGCAGTCTCCCGGGCCCTCATGGAAATCGGCCCCAGCATTTT.

The chain recombines TRBV20-1 with TRBJ2-1, with 8 positions matching TRBD2. From germline, CDR1 is DFQATT and CDR2 SNEGSKA (reference sequence). V shed 1 base, J shed 8 bases, and the junction held 13 bases outside the gene matches. The CDR3 is made up of 16 amino acids. CDR3 in amino acids: CSARAPSLREGHEQFF. CDR3 DNA: TGCAGTGCTAGAGCCCCGTCCCTCCGGGAGGGCCATGAGCAGTTCTTC.

A remark on this clonotype: Mismatch with germline at one junction end may stem from a read error. The chain links TRBV4-2 to TRBJ1-3; 8 positions agree with TRBD1. Germline V gives CDR1 LGHNA, CDR2 YNFKEQ. The CDR3 length is 17 residues. The CDR3 DNA reads TGTGCCAGCGGCCAAGAAAGGTCAGGGGGCAGTGGAAACACCATATATTTT. Protein: CASGQERSGGSGNTIYF.

Only one count was recorded for this clonotype. The chain's CDR3 is CASSVRTPNEKLFF. The CDR3, as DNA: TGTGCCAGCAGTGTACGGACGCCTAATGAAAAACTGTTTTTT. The J gene is TRBJ1-4, the V gene TRBV12-3 or TRBV12-4; D call uncertain. The CDR3 is 14 residues long. The V gene lost 5 bases and the J gene lost 3 bases, with 10 bases spanning the gap.

The gene calls are TRBV7-2 and TRBJ2-3; 7 bases line up with TRBD2. Germline lookup yields CDR1 SGHTA and CDR2 FQGNSA. V lost 4 bases to trimming and J lost 9 bases; unmatched junction nucleotides: 7. This CDR3 has 13 residues. CDR3 residues: CASSSLVGGTQYF. The CDR3 DNA reads TGTGCCAGCAGCTCTCTCGTGGGAGGGACGCAGTATTTT.

The chain recombines TRBV20-1 with TRBJ1-1; D unclear. V lost 4 bases and J lost 8, with 14 bases in between. Germline V gene lookup returns CDR1 DFQATT and CDR2 SNEGSKA (reference sequence). The CDR3 is 12 amino acids. Here the CDR3 reads CSAIGERAEAFF. The DNA of the CDR3 is TGCAGTGCTATTGGGGAGAGGGCGGAAGCTTTCTTT.

This clonotype turned up a few times. CDR3 loop: CASSPTSGSRYEQYF. The CDR3 bases are TGTGCCAGCAGTCCCACAAGCGGGAGTCGCTACGAGCAGTACTTC. V usage is TRBV28 and J usage is TRBJ2-7; 8 bases align to TRBD2. CDR1 is MDHEN, CDR2 SYDVKM, per germline. V shed 5 bases and J 3 bases; nucleotides not matched to a gene: 9. This CDR3 spans 15 amino acids.

The chain links TRBV12-3 or TRBV12-4 to TRBJ1-1; 8 bases fit TRBD1. The CDR3 loop spans 14 amino acids. The trim removed 8 bases at V and 3 bases at J, leaving 8 bases unmatched. The CDR3: CASGTGQVDTEAFF. CDR3 sequence (DNA): TGTGCCAGCGGCACGGGACAGGTTGACACTGAAGCTTTCTTT.

To note about this clonotype: This may come from a read error, since a much larger clone is one base off. The gene calls are TRBV9 and TRBJ2-5, with no clear D. CDR1 SGDLS and CDR2 YYNGEE come from the germline V gene. The CDR3 covers 13 residues. V was clipped by 3 bases and J by 3 bases, with 9 bases between them. CDR3 in amino acids: CASSGDKKETQYF. CDR3 coding DNA: TGTGCCAGCAGCGGAGACAAAAAAGAGACCCAGTACTTC.